The rows below give T cell receptor beta chains drawn from one sample of a study of blood T cell repertoires in COVID-19. Generated by immunoSEQ multiplex PCR, the TCRdb table keeps only in-frame clones and is missing some. The sample consists of about 140,000 clones, almost 85% of them appearing once. The specimen sequenced was PBMCs or T cells enriched from blood (not recorded which). The source of these receptors is a man aged 40-55 years with acute COVID-19. Both conserved end residues are part of each CDR3. D genes are given only for firm matches. Clone size is shown for a subset of rows, as once, few, many or a class of expanded clone.

>.|12|TRBV28|TRBJ1-2|.
CASSRGLKDDTF
TGTGCCAGCTCCCGGGGACTCAAAGACGACACCTTC
>.|17|TRBV11-2|TRBJ1-2|.
CASSLGATAGWAYGYTF
TGTGCCAGCAGCTTAGGTGCAACTGCGGGGTGGGCTTATGGCTACACCTTC
>.|17|TRBV5-1|TRBJ1-4|.
CASSLDRDVGTNEKLFF
TGCGCCAGCAGCTTGGACAGGGACGTCGGAACTAATGAAAAACTGTTTTTT
>.|14|TRBV10-2|TRBJ2-1|.
CASTSSGDYNEQFF
TGCGCCAGCACCTCCAGCGGTGATTACAATGAGCAGTTCTTC
>TRBD1|16|TRBV4-1|TRBJ2-7|.
CASSQVPGGISGEQYF
TGCGCCAGCAGCCAAGTCCCAGGGGGCATATCGGGGGAGCAGTACTTC
>.|15|TRBV3-1/TRBV3-2|TRBJ2-7|.
CASSQGQRRWVEQYF
TGTGCCAGCAGCCAAGGCCAGCGGAGGTGGGTCGAGCAGTACTTC
>.|17|TRBV13|TRBJ2-1|.
CASSLIPVGGLYNEQFF
TGTGCCAGCAGCTTAATCCCAGTCGGAGGACTCTACAATGAGCAGTTCTTC
>.|16|TRBV4-1|TRBJ2-7|.
CASSQDFGALSYEQYF
TGCGCCAGCAGCCAAGATTTTGGAGCCCTAAGCTACGAGCAGTACTTC
>TRBD1|15|TRBV24-1|TRBJ2-7|.
CATSATTGASYEQYF
TGTGCCACCAGTGCCACAACAGGGGCGTCCTACGAGCAGTACTTC
>.|12|TRBV12-3/TRBV12-4|TRBJ1-1|.
CASSRSNTEAFF
TGTGCCAGCAGCCGGTCGAACACTGAAGCTTTCTTT
>.|13|TRBV6-5|TRBJ1-1|.
CASRPTVNTEAFF
TGTGCCAGCAGACCCACAGTTAACACTGAAGCTTTCTTT
>TRBD1|15|TRBV10-3|TRBJ2-2|.
CAISADRDNTGELFF
TGTGCCATCAGTGCGGACAGGGACAACACCGGGGAGCTGTTTTTT
>TRBD1|14|TRBV19|TRBJ1-1|.
CASSVGQIYTEAFF
TGTGCCAGTAGTGTGGGACAGATATACACTGAAGCTTTCTTT
>TRBD1|12|TRBV28|TRBJ1-5|few
CASSPSDRAQHF
TGTGCCAGCAGTCCCTCGGACAGGGCCCAGCATTTT
>.|12|TRBV29-1|TRBJ2-3|few
CSVDDYTDTQYF
TGCAGCGTTGACGACTACACAGATACGCAGTATTTT
>TRBD2|14|TRBV5-1|TRBJ2-1|.
CASRGLAGENEQFF
TGCGCCAGCAGAGGACTAGCGGGAGAAAATGAGCAGTTCTTC
>.|14|TRBV10-3|TRBJ1-2|few
CAISESTYSYGYTF
TGTGCCATCAGTGAGTCGACATACAGCTATGGCTACACCTTC
>.|12|TRBV10-2|TRBJ2-1|.
CASGGSYNEQFF
TGCGCCAGCGGGGGGTCCTACAATGAGCAGTTCTTC
>.|15|TRBV6-6|TRBJ1-5|.
CASSYAPGRNQPQHF
TGTGCCAGCAGTTACGCTCCAGGGCGCAATCAGCCCCAGCATTTT
>TRBD1|15|TRBV18|TRBJ2-3|.
CASSPPGQTTDTQYF
TGTGCCAGCTCACCACCGGGACAGACAACAGATACGCAGTATTTT
>TRBD1|14|TRBV19|TRBJ1-5|.
CASEQGAGNQPQHF
TGTGCCAGCGAACAGGGGGCAGGCAATCAGCCCCAGCATTTT
>.|14|TRBV4-2|TRBJ2-5|.
CASSQDASQETQYF
TGTGCCAGCAGCCAAGACGCCAGCCAAGAGACCCAGTACTTC
>TRBD1|17|TRBV19|TRBJ2-2|.
CASSSGDRGLDTGELFF
TGTGCCAGTAGTTCAGGGGACAGGGGCCTTGACACCGGGGAGCTGTTTTTT